This TCR beta chain was found in a study of blood T cell repertoires in COVID-19. The ends lost 4 bases at V and 7 bases at J; junction bases unmatched: 6. Germline V gives CDR1 SGHTA, CDR2 FQGNSA. This CDR3 is 13 amino acids long. This clone has a handful of counts. Methods used by the authors: Nucleated cell number was recorded as an estimate derived from reference gene primer amplification. Method: immunoSEQ multiplex PCR; TCRdb's copy keeps in-frame clones and lacks some. D and trimming were read from the DNA, whereas the V and J calls and clone size are those reported in that table. The sample contains tens of thousands of clones, approximately 83% of which appear only once.

The sample taken for sequencing was peripheral blood. This clonotype was sampled from a man older than 75 with active or convalescent COVID-19. The chain carries TRBV7-2 and TRBJ1-2; TRBD1 agrees at 7 bases. CDR3 DNA: TGTGCCAGCAGCTCCCGGGACAGAGCTGGCTACACCTTC. It yields the protein CASSSRDRAGYTF.